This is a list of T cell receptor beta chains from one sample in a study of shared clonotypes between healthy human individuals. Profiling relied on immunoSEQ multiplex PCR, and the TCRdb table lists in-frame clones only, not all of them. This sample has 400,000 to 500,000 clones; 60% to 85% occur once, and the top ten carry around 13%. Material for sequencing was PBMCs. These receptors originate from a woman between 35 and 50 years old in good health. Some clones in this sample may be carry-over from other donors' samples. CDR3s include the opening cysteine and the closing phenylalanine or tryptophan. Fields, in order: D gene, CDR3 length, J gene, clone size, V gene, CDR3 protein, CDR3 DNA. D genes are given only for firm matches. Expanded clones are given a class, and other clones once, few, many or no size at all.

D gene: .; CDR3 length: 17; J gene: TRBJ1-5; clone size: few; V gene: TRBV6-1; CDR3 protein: CASSEAQAGGTNQPQHF; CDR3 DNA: TGTGCCAGCAGTGAAGCGCAGGCAGGCGGGACTAATCAGCCCCAGCATTTT
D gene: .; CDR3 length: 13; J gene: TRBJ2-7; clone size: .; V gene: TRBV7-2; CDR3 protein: CASTTPNTYEQYF; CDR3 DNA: TGTGCCAGCACAACGCCCAACACCTACGAGCAGTACTTC
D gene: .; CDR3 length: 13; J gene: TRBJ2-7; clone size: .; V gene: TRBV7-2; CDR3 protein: CASSLSDGYEQYF; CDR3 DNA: TGTGCCAGCAGCTTATCGGACGGTTACGAGCAGTACTTC
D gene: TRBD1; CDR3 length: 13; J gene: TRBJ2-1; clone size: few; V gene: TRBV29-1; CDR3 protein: CSVNPQGANEQFF; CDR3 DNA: TGCAGCGTCAACCCGCAGGGGGCCAATGAGCAGTTCTTC
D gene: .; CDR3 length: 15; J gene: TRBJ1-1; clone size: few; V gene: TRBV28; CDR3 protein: CASSFRGWGSTEAFF; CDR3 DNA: TGTGCCAGCAGTTTCAGGGGATGGGGCAGCACTGAAGCTTTCTTT
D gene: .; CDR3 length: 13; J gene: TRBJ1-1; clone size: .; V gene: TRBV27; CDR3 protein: CASSKRRDGEAFF; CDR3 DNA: TGTGCCAGCAGTAAAAGGCGGGACGGTGAAGCTTTCTTT
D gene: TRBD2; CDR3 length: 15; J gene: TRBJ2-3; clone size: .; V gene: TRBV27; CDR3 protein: CASSHGTSGRDTQYF; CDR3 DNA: TGTGCCAGCAGCCACGGGACTAGCGGGAGAGATACGCAGTATTTT
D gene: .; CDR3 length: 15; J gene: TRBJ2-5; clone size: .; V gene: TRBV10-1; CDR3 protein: CAGNGGGRNQETQYF; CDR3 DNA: TGCGCCGGAAACGGAGGGGGGAGGAATCAAGAGACCCAGTACTTC
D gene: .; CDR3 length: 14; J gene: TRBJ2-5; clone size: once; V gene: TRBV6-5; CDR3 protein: CASSRDPGGGVQYF; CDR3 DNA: TGTGCCAGCAGCAGGGACCCCGGAGGGGGAGTCCAGTACTTC
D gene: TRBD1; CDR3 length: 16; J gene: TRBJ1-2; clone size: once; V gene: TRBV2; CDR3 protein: CASNIDGTGGLSGYTF; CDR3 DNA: TGTGCCAGCAATATCGATGGGACAGGGGGTCTCTCTGGCTACACCTTC
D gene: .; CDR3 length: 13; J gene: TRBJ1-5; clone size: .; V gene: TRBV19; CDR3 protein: CASSQQVGQPQHF; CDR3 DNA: TGTGCCAGTAGTCAACAGGTCGGTCAGCCCCAGCATTTT
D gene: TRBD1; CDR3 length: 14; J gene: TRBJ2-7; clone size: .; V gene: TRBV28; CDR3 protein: CASSSGDRSYEQYF; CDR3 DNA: TGTGCCAGCAGTTCCGGGGACAGATCCTACGAGCAGTACTTC
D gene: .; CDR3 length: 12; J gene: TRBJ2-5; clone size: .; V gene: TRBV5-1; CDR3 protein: CASSPSRETQYF; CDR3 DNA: TGCGCCAGCAGCCCGTCGCGGGAGACCCAGTACTTC
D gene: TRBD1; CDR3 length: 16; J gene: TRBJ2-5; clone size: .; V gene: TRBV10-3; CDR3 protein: CAISAPDRGGLETQYF; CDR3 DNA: TGTGCCATCAGTGCCCCGGACAGGGGAGGGCTGGAGACCCAGTACTTC
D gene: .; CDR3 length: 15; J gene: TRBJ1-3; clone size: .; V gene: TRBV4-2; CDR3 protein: CASSLDSGSGNTIYF; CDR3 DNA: TGTGCCAGCAGCTTGGATTCAGGGTCTGGAAACACCATATATTTT
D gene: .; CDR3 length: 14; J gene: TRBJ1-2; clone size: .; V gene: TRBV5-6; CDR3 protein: CASSLPTTNYGYTF; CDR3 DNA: TGTGCCAGCAGCTTGCCCACAACTAACTATGGCTACACCTTC
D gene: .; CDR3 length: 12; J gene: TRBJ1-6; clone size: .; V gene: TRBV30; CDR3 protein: CAWSVGLSPLHF; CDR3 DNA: TGTGCCTGGAGTGTAGGACTGTCACCCCTCCACTTT
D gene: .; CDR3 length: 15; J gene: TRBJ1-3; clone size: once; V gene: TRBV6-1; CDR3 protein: CASSEADVSGNTIYF; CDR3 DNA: TGTGCCAGCAGTGAAGCGGACGTTTCCGGAAACACCATATATTTT
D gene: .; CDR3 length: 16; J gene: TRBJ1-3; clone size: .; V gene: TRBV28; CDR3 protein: CASSFYQVSSGNTIYF; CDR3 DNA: TGTGCCAGCAGTTTTTATCAAGTGAGCTCTGGAAACACCATATATTTT
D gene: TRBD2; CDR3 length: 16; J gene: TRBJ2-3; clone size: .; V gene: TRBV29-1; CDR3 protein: CSVRRFLAGVGDTQYF; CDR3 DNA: TGCAGCGTTCGCAGGTTTCTAGCGGGAGTCGGCGATACGCAGTATTTT
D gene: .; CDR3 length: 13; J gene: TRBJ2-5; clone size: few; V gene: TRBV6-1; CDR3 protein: CASSGQIQETQYF; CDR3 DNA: TGTGCCAGCAGTGGTCAGATCCAAGAGACCCAGTACTTC
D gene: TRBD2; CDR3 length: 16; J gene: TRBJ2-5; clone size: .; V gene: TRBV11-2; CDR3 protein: CASTPRGTSEEETQYF; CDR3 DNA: TGTGCCAGCACCCCGCGGGGGACTAGCGAAGAAGAGACCCAGTACTTC
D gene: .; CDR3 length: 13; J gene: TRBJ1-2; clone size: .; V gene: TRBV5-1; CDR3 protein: CASSMTEGSGCTF; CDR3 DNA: TGCGCCAGCAGCATGACAGAAGGGAGTGGCTGCACCTTC
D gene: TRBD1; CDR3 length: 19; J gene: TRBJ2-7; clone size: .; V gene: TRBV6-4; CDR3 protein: CASSDSSLSGTGNSHEQYF; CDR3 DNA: TGTGCCAGCAGTGACTCGAGTCTTTCTGGGACAGGGAATTCTCACGAGCAGTACTTC
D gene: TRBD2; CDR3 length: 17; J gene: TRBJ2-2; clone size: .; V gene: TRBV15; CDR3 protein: CATSMLTTSVATGELFF; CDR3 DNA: TGTGCCACCAGCATGCTCACCACTAGCGTCGCCACCGGGGAGCTGTTTTTT
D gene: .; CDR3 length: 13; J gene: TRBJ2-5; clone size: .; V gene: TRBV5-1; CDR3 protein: CASSPGPGETQYF; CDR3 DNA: TGCGCCAGCAGCCCGGGACCCGGGGAGACCCAGTACTTC
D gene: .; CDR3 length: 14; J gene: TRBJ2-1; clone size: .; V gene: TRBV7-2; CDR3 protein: CASSLATRHNEQFF; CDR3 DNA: TGTGCCAGCAGCTTAGCAACCAGGCACAATGAGCAGTTCTTC
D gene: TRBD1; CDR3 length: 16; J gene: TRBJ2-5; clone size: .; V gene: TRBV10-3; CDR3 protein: CAISESFGDRSETQYF; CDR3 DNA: TGTGCCATCAGTGAGAGTTTTGGGGACAGATCAGAGACCCAGTACTTC
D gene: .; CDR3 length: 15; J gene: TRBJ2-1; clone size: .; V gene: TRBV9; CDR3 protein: CASSVGSAVYNEQFF; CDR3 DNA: TGTGCCAGCAGCGTAGGGTCAGCCGTCTACAATGAGCAGTTCTTC
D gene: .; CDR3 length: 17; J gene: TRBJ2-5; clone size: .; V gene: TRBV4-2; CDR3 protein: CASSPRVGGVVEETQYF; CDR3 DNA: TGTGCCAGCAGCCCACGGGTCGGGGGAGTGGTGGAAGAGACCCAGTACTTC
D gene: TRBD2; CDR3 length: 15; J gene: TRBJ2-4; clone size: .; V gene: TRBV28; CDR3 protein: CASSFLGGRKNIQYF; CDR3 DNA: TGTGCCAGCAGTTTTTTAGGCGGGAGGAAAAACATTCAGTACTTC
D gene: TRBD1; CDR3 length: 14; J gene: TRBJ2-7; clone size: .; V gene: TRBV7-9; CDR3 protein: CASSHPGQGYEQYF; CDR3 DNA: TGTGCCAGCAGCCACCCGGGACAGGGCTACGAGCAGTACTTC
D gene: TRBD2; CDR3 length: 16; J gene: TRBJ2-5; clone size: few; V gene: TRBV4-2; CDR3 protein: CASSQVSGGYQETQYF; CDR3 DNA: TGTGCCAGCAGCCAAGTCTCGGGGGGGTACCAAGAGACCCAGTACTTC
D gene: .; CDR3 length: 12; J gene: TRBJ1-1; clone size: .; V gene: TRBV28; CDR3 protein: CASSLGATEAFF; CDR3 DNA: TGTGCCAGCAGTTTAGGTGCCACTGAAGCTTTCTTT
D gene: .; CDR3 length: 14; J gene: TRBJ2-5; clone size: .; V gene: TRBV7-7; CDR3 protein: CASSLLGPGETQYF; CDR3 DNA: TGTGCCAGCAGCTTACTAGGCCCGGGGGAGACCCAGTACTTC
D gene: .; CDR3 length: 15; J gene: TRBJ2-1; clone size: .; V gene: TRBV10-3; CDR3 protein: CAISESRGGVNEQFF; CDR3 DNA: TGTGCCATCAGTGAGTCCCGGGGTGGAGTTAATGAGCAGTTCTTC
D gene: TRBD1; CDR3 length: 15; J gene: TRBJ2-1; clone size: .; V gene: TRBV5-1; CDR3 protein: CASSSGQGAYNEQFF; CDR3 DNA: TGCGCCAGCAGCTCAGGACAGGGGGCCTACAATGAGCAGTTCTTC
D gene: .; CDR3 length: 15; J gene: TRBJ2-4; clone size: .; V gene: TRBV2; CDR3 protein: CASSGSAGVKNIQYF; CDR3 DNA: TGTGCCAGCAGTGGCTCGGCAGGGGTCAAAAACATTCAGTACTTC
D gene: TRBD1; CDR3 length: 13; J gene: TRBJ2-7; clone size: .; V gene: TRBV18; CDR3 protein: CASSPSGQTEEYF; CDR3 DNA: TGTGCCAGCTCACCCTCGGGACAGACTGAGGAGTACTTC
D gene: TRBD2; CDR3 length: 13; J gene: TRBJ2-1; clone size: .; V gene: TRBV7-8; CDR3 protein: CASSLTPGLEQFF; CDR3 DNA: TGTGCCAGCAGCTTAACCCCGGGACTAGAGCAGTTCTTC
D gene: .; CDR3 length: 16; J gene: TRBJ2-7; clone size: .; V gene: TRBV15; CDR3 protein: CATSRGRDSNSYEQYF; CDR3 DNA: TGTGCCACCAGCAGAGGGAGGGACAGTAACTCCTACGAGCAGTACTTC
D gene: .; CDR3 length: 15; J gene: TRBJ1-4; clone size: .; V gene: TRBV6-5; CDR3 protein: CASSLGEGTNEKLFF; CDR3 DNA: TGTGCCAGCAGTTTGGGTGAAGGTACTAATGAAAAACTGTTTTTT
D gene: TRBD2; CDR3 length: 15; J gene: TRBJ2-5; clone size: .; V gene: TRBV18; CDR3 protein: CASSPVLAGEETQYF; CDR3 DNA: TGTGCCAGCTCACCAGTCCTAGCGGGAGAAGAGACCCAGTACTTC
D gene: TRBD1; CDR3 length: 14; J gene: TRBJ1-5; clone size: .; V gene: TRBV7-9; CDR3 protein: CASSPAGGDQPQHF; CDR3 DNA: TGTGCCAGCAGCCCAGCAGGGGGGGATCAGCCCCAGCATTTT
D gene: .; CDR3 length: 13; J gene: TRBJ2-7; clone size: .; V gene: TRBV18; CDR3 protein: CASSPGVSYEQYF; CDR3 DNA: TGTGCCAGCTCACCGGGGGTCTCCTACGAGCAGTACTTC
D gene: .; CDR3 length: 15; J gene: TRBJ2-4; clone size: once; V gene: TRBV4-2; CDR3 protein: CASSQDVPAGYPNNF; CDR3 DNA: TGTGCCAGCAGCCAAGATGTGCCGGCGGGCTACCCAAATAACTTC
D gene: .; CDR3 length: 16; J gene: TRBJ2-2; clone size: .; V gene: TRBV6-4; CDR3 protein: CASSPGEGSDTGELFF; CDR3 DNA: TGTGCCAGCAGTCCAGGGGAAGGATCCGACACCGGGGAGCTGTTTTTT
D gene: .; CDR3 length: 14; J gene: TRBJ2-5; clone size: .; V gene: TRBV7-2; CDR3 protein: CASSSRGYRETQYF; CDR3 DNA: TGTGCCAGCAGCTCGCGAGGGTATAGGGAGACCCAGTACTTC
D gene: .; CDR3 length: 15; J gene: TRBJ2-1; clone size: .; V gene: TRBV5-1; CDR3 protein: CASSLSPATYNEQFF; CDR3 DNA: TGCGCCAGCAGCTTGTCTCCAGCGACTTACAATGAGCAGTTCTTC
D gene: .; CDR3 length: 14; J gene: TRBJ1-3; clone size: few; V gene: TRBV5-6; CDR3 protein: CASSLAAPGNTIYF; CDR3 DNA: TGTGCCAGCAGCTTGGCAGCTCCTGGAAACACCATATATTTT
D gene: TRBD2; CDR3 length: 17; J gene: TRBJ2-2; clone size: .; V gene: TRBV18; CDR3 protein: CASSPRAGGSDTGELFF; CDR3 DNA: TGTGCCAGCTCACCCAGAGCCGGCGGGAGTGATACCGGGGAGCTGTTTTTT
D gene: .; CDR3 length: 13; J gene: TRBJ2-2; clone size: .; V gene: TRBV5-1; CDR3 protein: CASSLGDTGELFF; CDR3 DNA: TGCGCCAGCAGCTTGGGAGACACCGGGGAGCTGTTTTTT
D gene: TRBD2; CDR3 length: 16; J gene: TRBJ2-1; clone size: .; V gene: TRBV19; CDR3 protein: CASSPTLGGSYNEQFF; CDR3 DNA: TGTGCCAGTAGTCCCACGTTGGGGGGGTCCTACAATGAGCAGTTCTTC